Below, 20 T cell receptor beta chains from the same sample are listed, as sequenced in a study of cytomegalovirus exposure and HLA in healthy donors. Vbeta (60) and Jbeta (13) primers were used in the PCR. The protocol was immunoSEQ multiplex PCR, while the TCRdb copy is restricted to in-frame clones and leaves out a portion. The sample lists tens of thousands of clones; approximately 80% were seen once. The sample consisted of PBMCs. These receptors were collected from a woman in her twenties or thirties in good health and CMV-seronegative.

The rearrangement links TRBV5-1 to TRBJ2-1; the D gene is possibly TRBD2 (5 bases). This CDR3 contains 14 residues. Germline values: CDR1 SGHRS, CDR2 YFSETQ. V was shortened by 4 bases and J by 4 bases, with 12 bases between the two germline ends. CDR3 region: CASSEDGGYNEQFF. The DNA for the CDR3 is TGCGCCAGCAGCGAAGACGGAGGATACAATGAGCAGTTCTTC.

The chain links TRBV27 to TRBJ2-5; D is ambiguous. The DNA end favors TRBJ2-7, so the J call may be wrong. In germline, CDR1 is MNHEY, CDR2 SMNVEV (reference sequence). This CDR3 comprises 13 residues. Here the CDR3 DNA reads TGTGCCAGCGGAGTCCGGAGCTCCTACGAGCAGTACTTC. Translation gives CASGVRSSYEQYF.

The gene calls are TRBV5-1 and TRBJ2-5; perhaps TRBD2 as D (5 bases). The J call is in doubt because the DNA end fits TRBJ2-7 better. The CDR3 has 13 amino acids. Looked up from germline, CDR1 is SGHRS and CDR2 is YFSETQ. CDR3 protein: CASSLRGDYEQYF. The DNA of the CDR3 is TGCGCCAGCAGCTTACGGGGAGACTACGAGCAGTACTTC.

The V call is TRBV6-5, the J call TRBJ2-6; TRBD1 is a possible D gene (5 bases). Trimming took 10 bases from V and 1 from J, leaving 14 bases between them. CDR1 and CDR2 (germline): MNHEY, SVGAGI. There are 15 residues in the CDR3. The CDR3 protein is CATLGALSGANVLTF. The CDR3 DNA reads TGTGCCACCCTTGGGGCCTTATCTGGGGCCAACGTCCTGACTTTC.

The rearrangement uses TRBV28 and TRBJ2-7, with TRBD2 identical over 10 bases. Germline loops: CDR1 MDHEN, CDR2 SYDVKM. V lost 6 bases and J lost 0; bases outside the gene matches: 14. This CDR3 is 18 amino acids long. The CDR3 DNA reads as TGTGCCAGCAGGGGGTTTTGGCTAGCGGGAGCAGGCTCCTACGAGCAGTACTTC. Translation: CASRGFWLAGAGSYEQYF. The whole variable domain, filled in from reference TRBV28 and TRBJ2-7, reads DVKVTQSSRYLVKRTGEKVFLECVQDMDHENMFWYRQDPGLGLRLIYFSYDVKMKEKGDIPEGYSVSREKKERFSLILESASTNQTSMYLCASRGFWLAGAGSYEQYFGPGTRLTVT.

The table lists this clone with a count of one. This rearrangement joins TRBV7-2 to TRBJ2-1, with 11 positions matching TRBD2. The germline V gene has CDR1 SGHTA and CDR2 FQGNSA. The CDR3 sequence is 15 residues long. After removal of 4 bases from V and 8 bases from J, the junction contained 7 bases not matched to a gene. The CDR3 DNA reads TGTGCCAGCAGCTCTACTAGCGGGAGTAGCTATGAGCAGTTCTTC. Amino acid sequence: CASSSTSGSSYEQFF.

The chain joins TRBV5-1 to TRBJ2-5, with D possibly TRBD1 on 7 matching bases. Between the trimmed V and J ends, which lost 0 bases and 0 bases, there was a span of 12 bases. Germline assignment: CDR1 SGHRS and CDR2 YFSETQ. The CDR3 covers 16 residues. The CDR3 here is CASSLGSRGDQETQYF. The CDR3 region has the DNA TGCGCCAGCAGCTTGGGCTCCAGGGGGGACCAAGAGACCCAGTACTTC.

This sequence joins TRBV6-5 and TRBJ1-4; 8 bases match TRBD1. Germline CDR1 and CDR2: MNHEY and SVGAGI. The CDR3 runs to 14 residues. The V and J ends lost 6 bases and 2 bases, in that order; junction bases with no gene match: 2. In DNA, the CDR3 is TGTGCCAGCAGAAGACAGGGGACTAATGAAAAACTGTTTTTT. Translation gives CASRRQGTNEKLFF.

J is TRBJ1-3 and V is TRBV6-1, with D possibly matching TRBD1 (5 bases). The V end lost 10 bases, the J end lost 0 bases, and 13 bases lay between the germline ends. Looked up from germline, CDR1 is MNHNS and CDR2 is SASEGT. This CDR3 has 14 amino acids. The CDR3 DNA reads as TGTGCCACTTACAGGATGCTCTCTGGAAACACCATATATTTT. Protein product: CATYRMLSGNTIYF.

The gene calls are TRBV7-3 and TRBJ2-1; TRBD2 matches 7 bases. This CDR3 spans 16 amino acids. Looked up from germline, CDR1 is SGHTA and CDR2 is FQGTGA. V trimming: 5 bases; J trimming: 6 bases; junction bases outside the gene matches: 13. CDR3 sequence (DNA): TGTGCCAGCAGCGTAAATGTTGGGACTAATGGCAATGAGCAGTTCTTC. Translation: CASSVNVGTNGNEQFF.

The chain recombines TRBV5-1 with TRBJ2-2; TRBD1 aligns across 8 bases. V shed 4 bases, J shed 8 bases, and the junction held 16 bases outside the gene matches. CDR1 and CDR2 from the germline V gene are SGHRS and YFSETQ. The CDR3 length is 17 residues. The CDR3 nucleotides read TGCGCCAGCAGCCTGACTCCTGGGACAGGAGCTTCAGGGGAGCTGTTTTTT. Its translation: CASSLTPGTGASGELFF.

The rearrangement links TRBV28 to TRBJ1-1, with TRBD1 matching 7 bases. The CDR3 covers 15 residues. Germline CDR1 MDHEN, CDR2 SYDVKM. Trimming took 2 bases from V and 4 from J; bases not matched to a gene: 7. CDR3 protein: CASSLIFQGVTEAFF. The CDR3 nucleotides read TGTGCCAGCAGTTTAATTTTCCAGGGGGTCACTGAAGCTTTCTTT. The full variable domain, rest sourced from reference TRBV28 and TRBJ1-1, is DVKVTQSSRYLVKRTGEKVFLECVQDMDHENMFWYRQDPGLGLRLIYFSYDVKMKEKGDIPEGYSVSREKKERFSLILESASTNQTSMYLCASSLIFQGVTEAFFGQGTRLTVV.

The V gene is TRBV29-1, the J gene TRBJ2-1; TRBD2 matches 13 bases. V shed 2 bases, J shed 2 bases, and the junction held 12 bases outside the gene matches. Germline values: CDR1 SQVTM, CDR2 ANQGSEA. CDR3 length: 19 residues. The CDR3 loop is CSVEYWTSGSARTYNEQFF. The DNA for the CDR3 is TGCAGCGTTGAATATTGGACTAGCGGGAGTGCAAGGACCTACAATGAGCAGTTCTTC.

V and J are TRBV5-1 and TRBJ2-3; 8 bases align to TRBD2. V lost 6 bases, J lost 5 bases, and 8 bases stayed unmatched. The CDR3 sequence is 14 residues long. Germline CDR1 reads SGHRS; CDR2 reads YFSETQ. In DNA form, the CDR3 reads TGCGCCAGCAAGAGCGGGAGAAATGAAGATACGCAGTATTTT. It encodes CASKSGRNEDTQYF.

The chain uses TRBV19 and TRBJ2-7; D unclear. Germline V gene data show CDR1 as LNHDA and CDR2 as SQIVND (reference sequence). The CDR3 consists of 14 residues. The ends were cut back, 3 bases at V and 1 base at J, with 10 bases in the middle. The CDR3 loop reads CASSIRVRSYEQYF. CDR3 coding DNA: TGTGCCAGTAGTATCCGGGTAAGGTCCTACGAGCAGTACTTC.

The J gene is TRBJ2-5, the V gene TRBV4-1; possibly TRBD1 for D (7 bases). Germline assignment: CDR1 MGHRA and CDR2 YSYEKL. This CDR3 comprises 15 residues. Trimming shortened V by 0 bases and J by 5 bases, and 13 bases separated the two germline ends. The CDR3 sequence is CASSQEPSGGETQYF. The CDR3 DNA reads as TGCGCCAGCAGCCAAGAACCATCAGGGGGGGAGACCCAGTACTTC.

The V call is TRBV7-3, the J call TRBJ2-5; D is unclear. Per germline, CDR1 SGHTA and CDR2 FQGTGA. V was cut by 2 bases and J by 4 bases, with 8 bases left in between. The CDR3 has 13 amino acids. This chain's CDR3 is CASSLAHGETQYF. The CDR3 DNA reads TGTGCCAGCAGCTTAGCGCACGGAGAGACCCAGTACTTC.

V and J are TRBV29-1 and TRBJ1-1; a weak D match, TRBD1 (5 bases). The CDR3 length is 11 residues. The V end was cut by 7 bases, the J end by 6 bases, with 12 bases between. From germline, CDR1 is SQVTM and CDR2 ANQGSEA. The CDR3 protein is CSAPAGAEAFF. In DNA form, the CDR3 reads TGCAGCGCCCCGGCGGGGGCTGAAGCTTTCTTT. Combining the CDR3 with reference TRBV29-1 and TRBJ1-1 gives the whole variable domain SAVISQKPSRDICQRGTSLTIQCQVDSQVTMMFWYRQQPGQSLTLIATANQGSEATYESGFVIDKFPISRPNLTFSTLTVSNMSPEDSSIYLCSAPAGAEAFFGQGTRLTVV.

The rearrangement uses TRBV19 and TRBJ2-7; 9 bases fit TRBD1. The CDR3 is made up of 15 amino acids. Per the germline V gene, CDR1 is LNHDA and CDR2 is SQIVND (reference sequence). Germline trimming cut 3 bases from V and 4 bases from J; bases unmatched to any gene: 7. CDR3 protein: CASSISGTGWYEQYF. In DNA, the CDR3 is TGTGCCAGTAGTATTTCAGGGACAGGGTGGTACGAGCAGTACTTC.

This clone was observed a single time. The chain recombines TRBV27 with TRBJ2-1; D gene ambiguous. Germline loops: CDR1 MNHEY, CDR2 SMNVEV (reference sequence). V lost 3 bases to trimming and J lost 7 bases, with 7 bases between them. CDR3 size: 12 residues. The CDR3 sequence is CASSFFGNEQFF. As DNA, the CDR3 is TGTGCCAGCAGTTTCTTCGGGAATGAGCAGTTCTTC.